This TCR beta chain was retrieved from a study of cytomegalovirus exposure and HLA in healthy donors. Study in general: Most donors, 81% of several hundred genotyped, fell in the Caucasian-associated ancestry cluster.

Findings and caveats of the study: Reported results showed that the classifier diagnosed cytomegalovirus status with high specificity and sensitivity. Reportedly, fewer N-insertions than the roughly 690-donor mean appeared in an Asian-associated ancestry cluster in a later analysis.

This clone was picked up a small number of times. Antigen: not known. This PCR relied on a set of 60 Vbeta primers and 13 Jbeta primers. Methods used by the authors: Some 9.9 million shared chains were among around 78 million unique TCR beta chains counted in a later analysis. The table came from immunoSEQ multiplex PCR; TCRdb's copy has only in-frame clones and leaves some out. The V and J calls and clone size come from that table; D and trimming were worked out from the DNA. The data show about 190,000 clones, about 89% seen once. Germline V gene data show CDR1 as WSHSY and CDR2 as SAAADI. The length of the CDR3 is 13 residues. V lost 5 bases and J lost 4; bases outside the gene matches: 3.

What was sequenced was PBMCs. This sequence was found in a young man in good health and CMV-seronegative. The rearrangement joins TRBV10-2 to TRBJ2-7, with 9 bases lining up with TRBD1. The CDR3 nucleotides read TGCGCCAGCAGTCGGGACAGGGCTTACGAGCAGTACTTC. Translating it yields CASSRDRAYEQYF.